This is a list of T cell receptor beta chains from one sample in a study of a mutant IDH1 vaccine in newly diagnosed glioma. TCRdb keeps only in-frame clones here, not all; method: immunoSEQ multiplex PCR. Counted here are around 64,000 clones, 65% to 85% occurring once; the ten biggest clones make up approximately 4.4%. The sample here was peripheral blood mononuclear cells (PBMCs), taken from a glioma patient treated with radiotherapy, temozolomide or both. The receptors come from a woman aged 18-29 years with glioma. Some clones in this sample may be carry-over from other donors' samples. Each CDR3 is given without its conserved first and last residue. The D gene is left open where the match is weak.

d_call: TRBD1
v_call: TRBV4-2
cdr3_aa: ASSQERTGRLHEQY

d_call: TRBD2
v_call: TRBV4-2
cdr3_aa: ASSSRRLAASYNEQF

d_call: -
v_call: TRBV7-8
cdr3_aa: ASSLAPGVNEQF

d_call: -
v_call: TRBV6-5
cdr3_aa: ASSRGADEQY

d_call: -
v_call: TRBV15
cdr3_aa: ATSTYVGGRRETQY

d_call: TRBD1
v_call: TRBV15
cdr3_aa: ATVGDRGLSNYGYT

d_call: -
v_call: TRBV6-5
cdr3_aa: ASSYTGGISTDTQY

d_call: TRBD1
v_call: TRBV5-1
cdr3_aa: ASSGGTGVVGYT

d_call: TRBD1
v_call: TRBV29-1
cdr3_aa: SPGTGREAF

d_call: -
v_call: TRBV5-1
cdr3_aa: ASSLNGGYT

d_call: TRBD1
v_call: TRBV7-2
cdr3_aa: ASSPPGQANEKLF

d_call: -
v_call: TRBV10-2
cdr3_aa: AIRGVGGGSTGELF

d_call: -
v_call: TRBV5-6
cdr3_aa: ASRLKNTEAF

d_call: TRBD1
v_call: TRBV5-1
cdr3_aa: ASSLAPGQGNTEAF

d_call: -
v_call: TRBV19
cdr3_aa: ASSIGPYEQY

d_call: TRBD1
v_call: TRBV7-2
cdr3_aa: ASSPYTGGVAEAF

d_call: TRBD1
v_call: TRBV27
cdr3_aa: ASGQGGTEAF

d_call: -
v_call: TRBV25-1
cdr3_aa: ASSEGWNTEAF

d_call: -
v_call: TRBV4-2
cdr3_aa: ASSQDPGVSVEQF

d_call: TRBD2
v_call: TRBV4-1
cdr3_aa: ASSQWLTSGTNEQF

d_call: -
v_call: TRBV5-1
cdr3_aa: ASSLAGPNTEAF

d_call: -
v_call: TRBV6-5
cdr3_aa: ASSLRGGPIY

d_call: -
v_call: TRBV5-1
cdr3_aa: ASSTPTLRGANPYEQY

d_call: TRBD2
v_call: TRBV15
cdr3_aa: ATSIGAGGPGQETQY

d_call: TRBD1
v_call: TRBV7-2
cdr3_aa: ASSSRQGGGSPLH

d_call: -
v_call: TRBV6-5
cdr3_aa: ASSYSTLNTEAF

d_call: -
v_call: TRBV19
cdr3_aa: ASSWGEALNGYT

d_call: TRBD2
v_call: TRBV14
cdr3_aa: ASSQDGLAGVWETQY